Presented here are 32 T cell receptor beta chains from one specimen sequenced in a study of T cells after yellow fever vaccination (dated by TCRdb to 2018 to 2020). The treatment or condition label corresponds to: live attenuated yellow fever vaccine strain. The method behind the library was 5' RACE. The run used an Illumina NovaSeq 6000. TCRdb cleaned the public reads at Q25 with fastp, built clones with MiXCR and kept in-frame beta chains. Rows are unified per CDR3 protein, each entry keeping the most common DNA and genes. This sample has around 250,000 distinct CDR3 sequences in its table, and around 5.3% of those were observed once. Around 3.5% of the sample goes to the ten largest clones. Sequenced here: CD4+ T cells sorted from PBMCs, sampled on the day of the yellow fever booster vaccination. The origin of the receptors is a man aged 18 to 29 who received the YFV17D yellow fever vaccine.

This rearrangement joins TRBV20-1 to TRBJ1-5; 7 bases fit TRBD1. Per germline, CDR1 DFQATT and CDR2 SNEGSKA (reference sequence). The CDR3 extends over 14 amino acids. Trimming removed 6 bases from V and 6 bases from J; junction bases left unmatched: 11. The DNA for the CDR3 is TGCAGTGCCCAGACAGGGTGGGGAGGTCAGCCCCAGCATTTT. Its protein is CSAQTGWGGQPQHF.

The CDR3 sequence: CASSRQGDANTGELFF. CDR3 sequence (DNA): TGCGCCAGCAGCCGACAGGGGGACGCGAACACCGGGGAGCTGTTTTTT. The chain is built from TRBV5-1 and TRBJ2-2, with TRBD1 matching over 9 bases. This CDR3 comprises 16 residues. Germline V CDR1 and CDR2: SGHRS, YFSETQ. The ends lost 4 bases at V and 0 bases at J; junction bases unmatched: 4.

This clonotype has more than one count but fewer than ten. The chain employs TRBV24-1 and TRBJ2-5; TRBD1 might be the D (5 bases). Germline values: CDR1 KGHDR, CDR2 SFDVKD. This CDR3 is 13 amino acids long. V was shortened by 4 bases and J by 5 bases, with 10 bases between the two germline ends. Here the CDR3 reads CATSDRAWETQYF. In DNA, the CDR3 is TGTGCCACCAGTGACAGGGCGTGGGAGACCCAGTACTTC.

This clonotype showed up many times. The gene calls are TRBV2 and TRBJ2-7; D possibly corresponds to TRBD1 (6 bases). Germline CDR1 SNHLY, CDR2 FYNNEI. There are 12 residues in the CDR3. Trimming stripped 7 bases from V and 7 bases from J, with 14 bases between. CDR3 coding DNA: TGTGCCAGCACCGGACAGCCATATGAGCAGTACTTC. It translates to CASTGQPYEQYF. Together with reference TRBV2 and TRBJ2-7, the CDR3 gives the full variable domain: EPEVTQTPSHQVTQMGQEVILRCVPISNHLYFYWYRQILGQKVEFLVSFYNNEISEKSEIFDDQFSVERPDGSNFTLKIRSTKLEDSAMYFCASTGQPYEQYFGPGTRLTVT.

Many counts were recorded for this clonotype. V and J are TRBV7-2 and TRBJ2-1; tentative D call: TRBD2 (5 bases). CDR1 SGHTA and CDR2 FQGNSA come from the germline V gene. The V gene lost 5 bases and the J gene lost 8 bases, with 13 bases spanning the gap. CDR3 length equals 13 residues. The CDR3 DNA sequence: TGTGCCAGCAGCCCACTACTCGGGGATGAGCAGTTCTTC. This codes for CASSPLLGDEQFF. Full variable domain (outside the CDR3, taken from reference TRBV7-2 and TRBJ2-1): GAGVSQSPSNKVTEKGKDVELRCDPISGHTALYWYRQSLGQGLEFLIYFQGNSAPDKSGLPSDRFSAERTGGSVSTLTIQRTQQEDSAVYLCASSPLLGDEQFFGPGTRLTVL.

This chain uses TRBV10-3 with TRBJ2-1; D might be TRBD1 or TRBD2, each matching 7 bases. The CDR3 has 16 residues. In germline, CDR1 is ENHRY, CDR2 SYGVKD. The V gene lost 10 bases and the J gene lost 5 bases, with 24 bases spanning the gap. CDR3 sequence: CATDQGGAGLNNEQFF. In DNA, the CDR3 is TGTGCCACCGATCAGGGGGGGGCGGGGCTGAACAATGAGCAGTTCTTC.

This clonotype was seen ten or more times. This rearrangement joins TRBV29-1 to TRBJ2-2; TRBD1 matches at 11 bases. The CDR3 is 17 amino acids. Germline CDR1 SQVTM, CDR2 ANQGSEA. With V trimmed by 6 bases and J by 2 bases, 11 bases remained unmatched. The DNA of the CDR3 is TGCAGCGTCTCTTCGGGCGGGACAGGGGGTAACACCGGGGAGCTGTTTTTT. Translation: CSVSSGGTGGNTGELFF.

The chain links TRBV6-1 to TRBJ1-1, with 10 positions matching TRBD1. The CDR3 spans 13 residues. Germline V gene lookup returns CDR1 MNHNS and CDR2 SASEGT. V shed 7 bases and J 10 bases; nucleotides not matched to a gene: 9. CDR3 region: CASTEGTGVVAFF. CDR3 coding DNA: TGTGCCAGCACCGAAGGGACAGGGGTAGTAGCTTTCTTT.

This clonotype was picked up a small number of times. A junction end diverges from the germline sequence, so it may reflect a read error. The gene calls are TRBV28 and TRBJ2-5, with 15 bases identical to TRBD2. CDR3 length: 13 residues. Germline V gene lookup returns CDR1 MDHEN and CDR2 SYDVKM. The CDR3 spells CASSSGLAGGRNF. CDR3 coding DNA: TGTGCCAGCAGTTCCGGACTAGCGGGGGGGCGGAACTTC.

This clonotype showed up just a few times. The genes are TRBV7-2 and TRBJ1-5, with D uncertain. CDR3 length equals 14 residues. CDR1 is SGHTA and CDR2 is FQGNSA in the germline V gene. The V and J ends lost 5 bases and 1 base respectively, with 9 bases between them. In DNA form, the CDR3 reads TGTGCCAGCAGCCCCGGGTCGAGCAATCAGCCCCAGCATTTT. The encoded protein is CASSPGSSNQPQHF.

J is TRBJ2-5 and V is TRBV14, with a possible D match to TRBD2 (6 bases). The CDR3 runs 14 residues. V gave up 3 bases and J gave up 4 bases, with 12 bases separating them. Germline loops: CDR1 SGHDN, CDR2 FVKESK. This CDR3 is CASSHTGTPETQYF. CDR3 sequence (DNA): TGTGCCAGCAGCCATACCGGGACTCCAGAGACCCAGTACTTC.

This clonotype came up a few times. The rearrangement joins TRBV10-3 to TRBJ2-3, with 8 positions matching TRBD2. Germline CDR1 and CDR2: ENHRY and SYGVKD. J lost 1 base, V lost 10 bases, and 4 bases had no gene match. The CDR3 totals 13 residues. Written as DNA, the CDR3 is TGTGCCACCACTAGCGGAGGCACAGATACGCAGTATTTT. Its translation is CATTSGGTDTQYF.

The chain couples TRBV7-8 to TRBJ1-5; TRBD1 might be the D (6 bases). Trimming stripped 5 bases from V and 5 bases from J, with 10 bases between. This CDR3 region has 13 residues. Germline loops: CDR1 SGHVS, CDR2 FQNEAQ. CDR3 bases: TGTGCCAGCAGCATTGGACAGTATCAGCCCCAGCATTTT. Translating gives CASSIGQYQPQHF. Supplemented by reference TRBV7-8 and TRBJ1-5, the full variable domain reads GAGVSQSPRYKVAKRGQDVALRCDPISGHVSLFWYQQALGQGPEFLTYFQNEAQLDKSGLPSDRFFAERPEGSVSTLKIQRTQQEDSAVYLCASSIGQYQPQHFGDGTRLSIL.

The chain links TRBV10-3 to TRBJ2-7; TRBD1 is a possible D gene (6 bases). The germline V gene has CDR1 ENHRY and CDR2 SYGVKD. V lost 3 bases and J 7 bases, leaving 19 bases between the germline ends. The CDR3 extends over 15 amino acids. The DNA for the CDR3 is TGTGCCATCAGTGATCCCAGGGGCCCTATGAGGGAGCAGTACTTC. Residues: CAISDPRGPMREQYF.

This clonotype was seen a few times. The chain carries TRBV6-1 and TRBJ1-4; D remains unclear. CDR1 and CDR2 from the germline V gene are MNHNS and SASEGT. The CDR3 is made up of 13 amino acids. Trimming stripped 7 bases from V and 6 bases from J, with 12 bases between. DNA of the CDR3: TGTGCCAGCATTCTCGACAATTATGAAAAACTGTTTTTT. Protein: CASILDNYEKLFF.

This clonotype was observed a few times. The V and J genes are TRBV7-8 and TRBJ2-7; TRBD1 aligns across 9 bases. Germline loops: CDR1 SGHVS, CDR2 FQNEAQ. This CDR3 spans 14 amino acids. Losses at the gene ends were 3 bases for V and 6 bases for J; bases not matched to a gene: 6. As DNA, the CDR3 is TGTGCCAGCAGCTTTAGGGACAGGGCATCCGAGCAGTACGTC. Amino acids: CASSFRDRASEQYV.

This chain uses TRBV12-3 or TRBV12-4 with TRBJ1-1; 7 bases agree with TRBD1. Trimming took 6 bases from V and 0 from J; bases not matched to a gene: 4. The CDR3 consists of 14 residues. CDR3 sequence (DNA): TGTGCCAGCAGCTATGGGACAGTGAACACTGAAGCTTTCTTT. Translating gives CASSYGTVNTEAFF.

The chain uses TRBV29-1 and TRBJ2-7; 8 nucleotides align to TRBD1. Trimming cost V 6 bases and J 2 bases; bases outside gene matches: 9. CDR3 size: 14 residues. Germline V gene lookup returns CDR1 SQVTM and CDR2 ANQGSEA. The CDR3: CSVQKTGDPYEQYF. The CDR3 DNA sequence: TGCAGCGTCCAAAAGACAGGGGACCCCTACGAGCAGTACTTC.

This clonotype was found many times. V gene TRBV20-1 combines with J gene TRBJ2-1; TRBD2 matches at 11 bases. Germline V lookup: CDR1 DFQATT, CDR2 SNEGSKA (reference sequence). This CDR3 has 16 residues. V lost 5 bases to trimming and J lost 2 bases; unmatched junction nucleotides: 8. Here the CDR3 reads CSAGSLAGGTYNEQFF. The DNA of the CDR3 is TGCAGTGCTGGATCCCTAGCGGGGGGAACCTACAATGAGCAGTTCTTC.

This clonotype occurred a few times. The CDR3 here is CAWTLTSSYEQYF. For the CDR3, the DNA is TGTGCCTGGACCCTAACGAGCTCCTACGAGCAGTACTTC. The V call is TRBV30, the J call TRBJ2-7; D is uncertain. Germline V gene data show CDR1 as GTSNPN and CDR2 as SVGIG (reference sequence). CDR3 length: 13 amino acids. V was pared by 4 bases and J by 0 bases, with 10 bases between.

This chain links TRBV20-1 with TRBJ2-3; 12 bases line up with TRBD2. The CDR3 is 15 residues long. Per germline, CDR1 DFQATT and CDR2 SNEGSKA (reference sequence). V lost 0 bases and J lost 8; bases outside the gene matches: 6. The CDR3 loop is CSARDLAGGARTQYF. For the CDR3, the DNA is TGCAGTGCTAGAGATCTAGCGGGGGGGGCGCGTACGCAGTATTTT.

This clonotype was picked up a small number of times. The V and J genes are TRBV20-1 and TRBJ1-1, with 9 bases that match TRBD1. Germline CDR1 and CDR2: DFQATT and SNEGSKA (reference sequence). V shed 5 bases, J shed 1 base, and the junction held 8 bases outside the gene matches. CDR3 length: 15 residues. The CDR3 is CSASLPGQGNTEAFF. CDR3 sequence (DNA): TGCAGTGCTTCGCTTCCGGGACAGGGGAACACTGAAGCTTTCTTT.

This clonotype was counted at least ten times. This chain connects TRBV29-1 to TRBJ2-3; no reliable D call. V lost 4 bases, J lost 0 bases, and 5 bases lay in between. CDR1 is SQVTM and CDR2 is ANQGSEA in the germline V gene. CDR3 length equals 12 residues. The CDR3 DNA sequence: TGCAGCGTTGCCGGGAGCACAGATACGCAGTATTTT. This sequence encodes CSVAGSTDTQYF.

This clonotype occurred many times. The chain uses TRBV18 and TRBJ2-1; the D is unclear. The V gene's germline CDR1 is KGHSH and CDR2 LQKENI. The CDR3 covers 15 residues. V lost 3 bases and J 0 bases, leaving 9 bases between the germline ends. The CDR3 sequence is CASSPLGVSYNEQFF. The CDR3 nucleotides are TGTGCCAGCTCACCTCTTGGTGTCTCCTACAATGAGCAGTTCTTC.

Only a few counts were recorded for this clonotype. This rearrangement joins TRBV4-2 to TRBJ1-5; D gene ambiguous. Germline CDR1 and CDR2: LGHNA and YNFKEQ. V was cut by 0 bases and J by 3 bases, with 6 bases left in between. The CDR3 length is 14 residues. CDR3 DNA: TGTGCCAGCAGCCAAGATAGGGTCAATCAGCCCCAGCATTTT. This encodes CASSQDRVNQPQHF.

The chain carries TRBV4-1 and TRBJ2-1, with 8 nucleotides matching TRBD2. The CDR3 is 16 amino acids. Losses at the gene ends were 0 bases for V and 5 bases for J; bases not matched to a gene: 6. The germline V gene encodes CDR1 MGHRA and CDR2 YSYEKL. The CDR3 nucleotides are TGCGCCAGCAGCCAAGATGGCGGGGGGCGAAACAATGAGCAGTTCTTC. Residues: CASSQDGGGRNNEQFF.

V is TRBV5-5 and J is TRBJ2-5; 9 bases align to TRBD1. The junction had 11 bases not matched to a gene; V was cut back by 4 bases and J by 10 bases. The germline CDR1 and CDR2 sequences are SGHKS and YYEKEE (reference sequence). The CDR3 contains 14 residues. CDR3 nucleotide sequence: TGTGCCAGCAGCCTCGACAGGGGGGCAAGAGGCCAGTACTTC. It is translated as CASSLDRGARGQYF.

This clonotype turned up a few times. V gene TRBV24-1 combines with J gene TRBJ1-5; 9 nucleotides line up with TRBD1. This CDR3 has 14 amino acids. V lost 3 bases and J lost 7; bases outside the gene matches: 3. The V gene's germline CDR1 is KGHDR and CDR2 SFDVKD. CDR3 bases: TGTGCCACCAGTGATGGGACAGGGCAACAGCCCCAGCATTTT. This translates into CATSDGTGQQPQHF.

This clonotype was seen ten or more times. Sequence at one end of the junction differs from germline and may be a read error. The chain is built from TRBV6-5 and TRBJ1-2, with D perhaps matching TRBD1 (5 bases). The CDR3 length is 17 residues. Germline CDR1 reads MNHEY; CDR2 reads SVGAGI. CDR3 in DNA: TGTGCCAGCAGTCACTCGCGTCACCCAGGGATTAACTATGGCTACACCTTC. Its translation is CASSHSRHPGINYGYTF.

In this sample, this clonotype turned up a few times. The rearrangement uses TRBV11-2 and TRBJ2-3; 10 bases align to TRBD2. The trim removed 5 bases at V and 5 bases at J, leaving 10 bases unmatched. The germline V gene has CDR1 SGHAT and CDR2 FQNNGV. The CDR3 contains 16 residues. The CDR3 is CASSTLLAGVKDTQYF. In DNA form, the CDR3 reads TGTGCCAGCAGCACCCTCCTAGCGGGGGTAAAAGATACGCAGTATTTT.

In its sample, this clonotype was seen a few times. The rearrangement links TRBV12-3 or TRBV12-4 to TRBJ1-5, with 8 bases lining up with TRBD1. This CDR3 comprises 15 residues. V trimming: 1 base; J trimming: 4 bases; junction bases outside the gene matches: 3. CDR3 loop: CASSLDTGGNQPQHF. CDR3 DNA sequence: TGTGCCAGCAGTTTAGACACAGGGGGAAATCAGCCCCAGCATTTT.

This clonotype has just a few counts. CDR3 sequence (DNA): TGTGCCAGCAGCTTATTAGCCGGGGCCGGGGAGCTGTTTTTT. This translates into CASSLLAGAGELFF. This sequence joins TRBV7-8 and TRBJ2-2, with a weak D call TRBD2 (5 bases). V was trimmed by 2 bases and J by 6 bases, leaving 10 bases between them. Germline-derived CDR1 and CDR2 are SGHVS and FQNEAQ. This CDR3 has 14 amino acids.